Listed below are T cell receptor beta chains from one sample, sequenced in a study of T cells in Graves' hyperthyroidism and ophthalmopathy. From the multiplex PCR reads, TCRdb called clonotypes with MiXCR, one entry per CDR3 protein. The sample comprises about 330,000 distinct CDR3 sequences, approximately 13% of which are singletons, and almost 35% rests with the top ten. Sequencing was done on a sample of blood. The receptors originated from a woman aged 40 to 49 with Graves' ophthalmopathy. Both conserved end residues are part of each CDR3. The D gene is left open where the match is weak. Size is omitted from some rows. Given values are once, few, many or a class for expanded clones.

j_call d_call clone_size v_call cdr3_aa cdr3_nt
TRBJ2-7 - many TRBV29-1 CSVVGGVNYEQYF TGCAGCGTTGTGGGGGGAGTAAACTACGAGCAGTACTTC
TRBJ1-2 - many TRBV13 CASSLGGVGYTF TGTGCCAGCAGCTTAGGGGGAGTGGGCTACACCTTC
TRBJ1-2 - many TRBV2 CASSPPAGKALYGYTF TGTGCCAGCAGCCCCCCGGCGGGAAAAGCACTCTATGGCTACACCTTC
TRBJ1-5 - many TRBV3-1 CASSQDGTGDQPQHF TGTGCCAGCAGCCAAGACGGGACGGGGGATCAGCCCCAGCATTTT
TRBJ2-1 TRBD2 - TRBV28 CASSGPGTSGGHQQFF TGTGCCAGCAGTGGCCCCGGGACTAGCGGGGGCCACCAGCAGTTCTTC
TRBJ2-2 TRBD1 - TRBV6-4 CASSRWGTENTGELFF TGTGCCAGCTCACGTTGGGGGACAGAGAACACCGGGGAGCTGTTTTTT
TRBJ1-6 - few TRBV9 CASSVNRGEGESPLHF TGTGCCAGCAGCGTAAACCGAGGGGAGGGGGAGTCACCCCTCCACTTT
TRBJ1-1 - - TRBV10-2 CASRAGQMNTEAFF TGCGCCAGCAGGGCAGGACAAATGAACACTGAAGCTTTCTTT
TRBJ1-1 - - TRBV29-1 CSVEDWAEAFF TGCAGCGTTGAAGATTGGGCAGAAGCTTTCTTT
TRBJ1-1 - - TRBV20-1 CSARDRTTEAFF TGCAGTGCTAGAGACAGGACCACTGAAGCTTTCTTT
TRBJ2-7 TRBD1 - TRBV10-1 CASSGFDRGNDEQYF TGCGCCAGCAGCGGATTCGACAGGGGTAACGACGAGCAGTACTTC
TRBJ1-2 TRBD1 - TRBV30 CAWSRQGADGYTF TGTGCCTGGAGTCGGCAGGGGGCTGATGGCTACACCTTC
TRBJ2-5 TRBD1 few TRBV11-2 CASSSGQGFWETQYF TGTGCCAGCAGCTCAGGACAGGGATTCTGGGAGACCCAGTACTTC
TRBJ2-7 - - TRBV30 CAWSAIGDHEGYEQYF TGTGCCTGGAGCGCGATTGGGGATCACGAGGGCTACGAGCAGTACTTC
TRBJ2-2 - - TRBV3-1 CASSRRPIRTGELFF TGTGCCAGCAGCCGGAGACCCATACGCACCGGGGAGCTGTTTTTT
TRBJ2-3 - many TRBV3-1 CASSQDDVGIDTQYF TGTGCCAGCAGCCAAGATGATGTCGGTATAGATACGCAGTATTTT
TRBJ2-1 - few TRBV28 CASFGSVNEQFF TGTGCCAGCTTCGGGAGTGTAAATGAGCAGTTCTTC
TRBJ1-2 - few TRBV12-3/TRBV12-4 CASSLTGWEGYTF TGTGCCAGCAGCCTGACAGGATGGGAGGGCTACACCTTC
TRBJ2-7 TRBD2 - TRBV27 CASSLGLAGFEQYF TGTGCCAGCAGTTTGGGTCTAGCGGGATTCGAGCAGTACTTC
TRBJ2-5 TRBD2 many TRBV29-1 CSVEVPAGTETQYF TGCAGCGTTGAAGTGCCAGCGGGAACAGAGACCCAGTACTTC
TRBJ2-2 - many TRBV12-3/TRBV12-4 CASSLWDTGELFF TGTGCCAGCAGTTTGTGGGACACCGGGGAGCTGTTTTTT
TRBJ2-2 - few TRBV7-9 CASSLGQTYTGELFF TGTGCCAGCAGCTTAGGACAGACTTACACCGGGGAGCTGTTTTTT
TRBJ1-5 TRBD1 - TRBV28 CASSLFPGGLGQPQHF TGTGCCAGCAGTTTATTCCCAGGGGGCCTCGGTCAGCCCCAGCATTTT
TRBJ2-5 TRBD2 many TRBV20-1 CIPRGSGRDQETQYF TGCATCCCACGGGGTAGCGGGAGGGACCAAGAGACCCAGTACTTC
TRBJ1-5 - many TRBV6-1 CASSDERGQPQHF TGTGCCAGCAGTGACGAGCGGGGACAGCCCCAGCATTTT
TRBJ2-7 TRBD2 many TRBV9 CASSPVAGGYEQYF TGTGCCAGCAGCCCTGTCGCGGGAGGGTACGAGCAGTACTTC
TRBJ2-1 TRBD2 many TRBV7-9 CASSPLAGGQGYNEQFF TGTGCCAGCAGCCCCCTAGCGGGAGGCCAGGGGTACAATGAGCAGTTCTTC
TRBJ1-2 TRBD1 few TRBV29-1 CSVAGTAYGYTF TGCAGCGTTGCCGGGACAGCTTATGGCTACACCTTC
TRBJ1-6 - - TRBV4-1 CASSLLLGGHGGSPLHF TGCGCCAGCAGCCTCCTACTAGGGGGACACGGGGGATCACCCCTCCACTTT
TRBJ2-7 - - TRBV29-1 CSVTSQDYEQYF TGCAGCGTCACCAGTCAGGACTACGAGCAGTACTTC
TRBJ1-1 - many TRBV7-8 CASSSWTGEAFF TGTGCCAGCAGCTCATGGACGGGCGAAGCTTTCTTT
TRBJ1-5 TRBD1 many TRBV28 CASRPTRGFWDSNQPQHF TGTGCCAGCAGGCCGACCAGGGGGTTCTGGGATAGCAATCAGCCCCAGCATTTT
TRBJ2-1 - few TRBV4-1 CASSQAPAASYNEQFF TGCGCCAGCAGCCAAGCGCCAGCTGCCTCCTACAATGAGCAGTTCTTC
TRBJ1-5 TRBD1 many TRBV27 CASSLRTGVQPQHF TGTGCCAGCAGTTTAAGGACAGGGGTGCAGCCCCAGCATTTT
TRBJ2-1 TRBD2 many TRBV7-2 CASSWPSGGANNEQFF TGTGCCAGCAGCTGGCCTAGCGGGGGGGCTAACAATGAGCAGTTCTTC
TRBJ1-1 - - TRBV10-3 CAISEGTEAFF TGTGCCATCAGTGAGGGGACTGAAGCTTTCTTT
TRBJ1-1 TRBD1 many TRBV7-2 CASSLTTGRNTEAFF TGTGCCAGCAGCTTGACGACAGGGAGAAACACTGAAGCTTTCTTT
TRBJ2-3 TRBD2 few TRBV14 CASSGRLARSPRDTQYF TGTGCCAGCAGCGGGCGACTAGCGCGGTCACCCCGAGATACGCAGTATTTT
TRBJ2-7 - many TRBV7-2 CASSSRSYEQYF TGTGCCAGCAGCTCCCGGTCCTACGAGCAGTACTTC
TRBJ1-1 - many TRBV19 CASSLMEMNTEAFF TGTGCCAGTAGTTTAATGGAAATGAACACTGAAGCTTTCTTT
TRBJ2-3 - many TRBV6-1 CASSNYRTDTQYF TGTGCCAGCAGTAACTACCGCACAGATACGCAGTATTTT
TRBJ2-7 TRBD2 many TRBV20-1 CSAASGSTYEQYF TGCAGTGCTGCGAGCGGGAGCACCTACGAGCAGTACTTC
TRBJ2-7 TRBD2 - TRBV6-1 CASTLTLAGGYEQYF TGTGCCAGCACCCTAACCCTAGCGGGAGGCTACGAGCAGTACTTC
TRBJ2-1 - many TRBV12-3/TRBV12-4 CASSLSIGQSYNEQFF TGTGCCAGCAGTTTAAGTATAGGACAGTCCTACAATGAGCAGTTCTTC
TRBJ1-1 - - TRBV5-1 CASSPSWGPPTEAFF TGCGCCAGCAGCCCCTCCTGGGGCCCCCCGACTGAAGCTTTCTTT
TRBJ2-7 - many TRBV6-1 CASSYDGSYEQYF TGTGCCAGCAGTTATGATGGGTCCTACGAGCAGTACTTC